This TCR beta chain derives from a study of beta chain features in type 1 diabetes. Study information: All of the samples together had 85 million to 140 million sorted cells examined. Study conclusions and caveats: The cDNA sequencing approach could over-represent high-TCR-expressing cells.

Per the germline V gene, CDR1 is SNHLY and CDR2 is FYNNEI. This CDR3 comprises 19 residues. The V end was cut by 4 bases, the J end by 0 bases, with 25 bases between. CD45RO/CCR7/CD25/CD127/CD95/CD27 staining was used to isolate CD4+ naive, central memory, regulatory and stem cell-like memory cells by sorting. Note on this clone: What it recognizes is unknown.

The isolated RNA, all of it, was reverse transcribed, so expressed TCRB transcripts were what got sequenced. Here immunoSEQ multiplex PCR was the method, and the copy in TCRdb shows in-frame clones only, minus some. The data contain around 500,000 clones, about 10% of them singletons. The clonotype was recovered from a woman aged 18 to 35 in good health. The sample taken for sequencing was naive CD4+ T cells from blood. The V call is TRBV2, the J call TRBJ2-7, with D possibly being TRBD1 or TRBD2 (5 bases each). The CDR3 spells CASSVEDGGQKRISYEQYF. In nucleotides, the CDR3 is TGTGCCAGCAGTGTGGAGGACGGCGGACAAAAAAGAATCTCCTACGAGCAGTACTTC.